The T cell receptor beta chain under discussion was sequenced for a study of cytomegalovirus exposure and HLA in healthy donors. Study details: Of all 400 or so donors who were genotyped, roughly 81% belonged to the Caucasian-associated ancestry cluster. Points from the study as a whole: Through in vitro validation, a few CMV-associated chains were shown to be specific for CMV antigens. Sequence variants that were highly shared formed a cluster that was likely a sequencing artifact. Serostatus for CMV was the only available immune exposure information.

PCR used 60 Vbeta primers and 13 Jbeta primers. Profiling relied on immunoSEQ multiplex PCR, and the TCRdb table lists in-frame clones only, not all of them. This repertoire shows roughly 120,000 clones, about 74% found once; its top ten account for 6% to 8%. A note on this clone: No antigen is known for it.

CDR1 is SEHNR, CDR2 FQNEAQ, per germline (reference sequence). V was pared by 1 base and J by 8 bases, with 6 bases between. The CDR3 consists of 12 residues. This clonotype was sampled from a man aged 40-55 years in good health and CMV-seropositive. Sequenced input: PBMCs. V gene TRBV7-9 combines with J gene TRBJ2-1, with D maybe TRBD2 (5 bases). CDR3 sequence (DNA): TGTGCCAGCAGCTTAGGGGGAGATGAGCAGTTCTTC. Its protein is CASSLGGDEQFF.